This T cell receptor (beta chain) derives from a study of blood T cell repertoires in COVID-19. About the study: In each case, the material was cDNA or gDNA derived from T cells, B-cell-depleted T cells, or PBMCs.

This clone was recorded only once. CDR3 length: 12 residues. V was clipped by 4 bases and J by 9 bases, with 10 bases between them. CDR1 SGHTA and CDR2 FQGTGA come from the germline V gene. Per the original data handling: Cell counts per sample came from amplifying reference gene primers. Using immunoSEQ multiplex PCR, the repertoire was profiled, and TCRdb retains in-frame clones only, with some absent. That table furnishes V, J and clone size, whereas the DNA furnished D and trimming. This sample has 130,000 to 150,000 clones; 80% occur once, and the top ten carry over 10%. The V and J genes are TRBV7-3 and TRBJ2-1; a possible D gene is TRBD1 (5 bases). This receptor was obtained from a man aged 55 to 70 with active or convalescent COVID-19. The material sequenced was peripheral blood. The CDR3 sequence is CASSSRASEQFF. The CDR3 DNA reads TGTGCCAGCAGCTCCAGGGCTAGTGAGCAGTTCTTC.